These 2 T cell receptor beta chains originate from one sample sequenced in a study of shared T cell receptors in the human thymus. The repertoire was sequenced with immunoSEQ multiplex PCR; TCRdb's copy has only in-frame clones and lacks some. The profile covers hundreds of thousands of clones, with roughly 90% appearing a single time and approximately 0.011% taken by the ten largest. Separately, the same data were catalogued under a study of human thymus T cells.

What was sequenced was thymocytes. The receptors shown here come from a boy under three years old with a congenital heart defect.

The chain links TRBV5-4 to TRBJ2-3; 12 nucleotides line up with TRBD2. The V and J ends lost 0 bases and 4 bases, in that order; junction bases with no gene match: 9. The CDR3 has 18 residues. Germline V gene sequence: CDR1 SGHNT, CDR2 YYREEE (reference sequence). The CDR3 nucleotides are TGTGCCAGCAGCTTGGCCCTTGCGACTAGCGGGAGCCCAGATACGCAGTATTTT. This sequence encodes CASSLALATSGSPDTQYF.

The chain combines TRBV7-6 with TRBJ2-3; D is uncertain. Trimming removed 1 base at V and 7 bases at J, with 9 bases between. Germline CDR1 is SGHVS and CDR2 is FNYEAQ. CDR3 length: 13 residues. The CDR3 spells CASSLGSRHTQYF. The CDR3 nucleotides are TGTGCCAGCAGCTTAGGGAGTAGGCATACGCAGTATTTT. Using reference TRBV7-6 and TRBJ2-3 for the parts outside the CDR3, the full variable domain is GAGVSQSPRYKVTKRGQDVALRCDPISGHVSLYWYRQALGQGPEFLTYFNYEAQQDKSGLPNDRFSAERPEGSISTLTIQRTEQRDSAMYRCASSLGSRHTQYFGPGTRLTVL.